This entry features one T cell receptor beta chain sequence. Germline V gene sequence: CDR1 SGHTA, CDR2 FQGTGA. The V gene lost 3 bases and the J gene lost 5 bases, with 11 bases spanning the gap. The CDR3 loop spans 14 amino acids. This sample was included in a study of cytomegalovirus exposure and HLA in healthy donors. The PCR made use of 60 Vbeta and 13 Jbeta primers. The table came from immunoSEQ multiplex PCR; TCRdb's copy has only in-frame clones and leaves some out. The profile shows about 140,000 clones, 60% to 80% of them singletons. The chain carries TRBV7-3 and TRBJ2-1; D gene unclear. The source is a female donor in good health and CMV-seronegative. Sequencing was carried out using PBMCs. CDR3 nucleotide sequence: TGTGCCAGCAGCTTTGGAGTCAGTAACAATGAGCAGTTCTTC. Translating gives CASSFGVSNNEQFF.